Below are 32 T cell receptor beta chains sequenced from a single sample in a study of response to subunit inactivated influenza vaccine. TCRdb used MiXCR to reprocess the RT-PCR reads, holding one entry per CDR3 protein. The sample shows around 570,000 distinct CDR3 sequences, around 8% of them seen only once. Here the sequenced sample was PBMCs from blood, taken about 24 months after vaccination. These receptors came from a man aged 50-75 years who received an inactivated influenza vaccine.

This chain links TRBV5-5 with TRBJ1-2; TRBD1 aligns across 8 bases. This CDR3 is built from 15 residues. Germline CDR1 SGHKS, CDR2 YYEKEE (reference sequence). J lost 5 bases, V lost 3 bases, and 9 bases had no gene match. CDR3 bases: TGTGCCAGCAGCTCCGCAGGACAGGGAGGATATGGCTACACCTTC. Its protein is CASSSAGQGGYGYTF. Full variable domain (missing parts from reference TRBV5-5 and TRBJ1-2): DAGVTQSPTHLIKTRGQQVTLRCSPISGHKSVSWYQQVLGQGPQFIFQYYEKEERGRGNFPDRFSARQFPNYSSELNVNALLLGDSALYLCASSSAGQGGYGYTFGSGTRLTVV.

The chain has TRBV3-1 and TRBJ1-4, with 7 nucleotides matching TRBD1. In germline, CDR1 is LGHDT, CDR2 YNNKEL (reference sequence). J gave up 7 bases and V 4 bases, and 6 bases lay outside the gene matches. The CDR3 has 14 residues. This CDR3 is CASSPSTGTEKLFF. The CDR3 nucleotides are TGTGCCAGCAGCCCATCGACAGGGACTGAAAAACTGTTTTTT.

This clonotype was detected ten times or more. The J gene is TRBJ2-3, the V gene TRBV29-1, with D possibly being TRBD2 (5 bases). The CDR3 covers 15 residues. Trimming cost V 1 base and J 0 bases, with 11 bases left between them. Germline CDR1 is SQVTM and CDR2 is ANQGSEA. CDR3 sequence (DNA): TGCAGCGTTGAAGGACCTAGCAAAAGCACAGATACGCAGTATTTT. Amino acid sequence: CSVEGPSKSTDTQYF.

Details on this clonotype: Given a much more abundant clone one base away, this may be a read error. This chain connects TRBV2 to TRBJ2-1; 7 bases line up with TRBD2. J gave up 8 bases and V 1 base, and 8 bases lay outside the gene matches. The CDR3 consists of 15 residues. CDR1 and CDR2 (germline): SNHLY, FYNNEI. The CDR3: CASSEVGTIYDEQFF. In nucleotides, the CDR3 is TGTGCCAGCAGTGAAGTAGGGACTATTTACGATGAGCAGTTCTTC.

A few counts support this clonotype. The chain carries TRBV5-5 and TRBJ2-5; a possible D gene is TRBD1 (5 bases). Between the trimmed V and J ends, which lost 9 bases and 5 bases, there was a span of 23 bases. In germline, CDR1 is SGHKS, CDR2 YYEKEE (reference sequence). This CDR3 is 15 amino acids long. The CDR3 DNA reads TGTGCCACCACCATGGCTAAGGGGTTAGGGGAGACCCAGTACTTC. This codes for CATTMAKGLGETQYF.

The rearrangement links TRBV10-3 to TRBJ2-1; 7 bases fit TRBD1. The CDR3 is 15 amino acids. Trimming took 9 bases from V and 0 from J; bases not matched to a gene: 8. CDR1 is ENHRY and CDR2 is SYGVKD in the germline V gene. As DNA, the CDR3 is TGTGCCATACGGACAGGCTCGAGCTCCTACAATGAGCAGTTCTTC. Encoded protein: CAIRTGSSSYNEQFF.

The gene calls are TRBV2 and TRBJ1-1; D remains unclear. The CDR3 spans 15 residues. V was cut by 4 bases and J by 1 base, with 13 bases left in between. CDR1 SNHLY and CDR2 FYNNEI come from the germline V gene. CDR3 DNA: TGTGCCAGCAGTGCCCGATCAGGTGGGAACACTGAAGCTTTCTTT. This encodes CASSARSGGNTEAFF.

A few counts support this clonotype. The chain couples TRBV21-1 to TRBJ1-6; the DNA was not used to check the table's D call, TRBD1. TRBV21-1 is an annotated pseudogene. The CDR3 has 18 amino acids. CDR3 sequence (DNA): TGTGCCAGCAGCAAAGGGAGGACAGGGAGCTCCTATAATTCACCCCTCCACTTT. It is translated as CASSKGRTGSSYNSPLHF.

This clonotype was found a few times. This chain joins TRBV6-2 or TRBV6-3 and TRBJ2-7; TRBD2 matches at 7 bases. The CDR3 contains 13 residues. The V and J ends lost 7 bases and 4 bases, in that order; junction bases with no gene match: 7. Germline-derived CDR1 and CDR2 are MNHEY and SVGEGT. The CDR3 nucleotides are TGTGCCAGCAAGGTCCGCGGGAGTTACGAGCAGTACTTC. Protein sequence: CASKVRGSYEQYF.

The rearrangement uses TRBV20-1 and TRBJ2-6; 10 positions agree with TRBD2. This CDR3 contains 16 residues. V was pared by 2 bases and J by 3 bases, with 4 bases of the junction left unmatched. From germline, CDR1 is DFQATT and CDR2 SNEGSKA (reference sequence). CDR3 residues: CSARSGRADGANVLTF. The CDR3 DNA sequence: TGCAGTGCTAGAAGCGGGAGGGCCGATGGGGCCAACGTCCTGACTTTC.

The chain recombines TRBV7-2 with TRBJ2-5; 7 bases are shared with TRBD2. CDR1 and CDR2 from the germline V gene are SGHTA and FQGNSA. The V segment lost 5 bases and the J segment 1 base; nucleotides outside the gene matches: 7. The CDR3 loop spans 15 amino acids. CDR3 in amino acids: CASSQRGPTQETQYF. As DNA, the CDR3 is TGTGCCAGCAGCCAGCGGGGCCCGACCCAAGAGACCCAGTACTTC. The complete variable domain, with remaining parts taken from reference TRBV7-2 and TRBJ2-5, reads GAGVSQSPSNKVTEKGKDVELRCDPISGHTALYWYRQSLGQGLEFLIYFQGNSAPDKSGLPSDRFSAERTGGSVSTLTIQRTQQEDSAVYLCASSQRGPTQETQYFGPGTRLLVL.

In its sample, this clonotype was seen many times. The rearrangement joins TRBV20-1 to TRBJ1-4, with 7 bases that match TRBD1. The CDR3 sequence is 16 residues long. Germline values: CDR1 DFQATT, CDR2 SNEGSKA (reference sequence). V shed 3 bases, J shed 4 bases, and the junction held 11 bases outside the gene matches. The DNA for the CDR3 is TGCAGTGCTAGGGTCCGAACAGGGGCCGGTAATGAAAAACTGTTTTTT. Protein product: CSARVRTGAGNEKLFF.

The chain joins TRBV19 to TRBJ2-1; D gene unclear. Germline CDR1 LNHDA, CDR2 SQIVND (reference sequence). Trimming took 5 bases from V and 10 from J, leaving 15 bases between them. CDR3 length equals 13 residues. The CDR3 DNA follows: TGTGCCAGTAGTGTACCGGGCCTCTCCGAGCAGTTCTTC. Translated, it gives CASSVPGLSEQFF.

The chain has TRBV20-1 and TRBJ2-7; TRBD1 matches 7 bases. Unmatched junction bases numbered 6, after V lost 6 bases and J lost 1 base. The CDR3 has 13 amino acids. Germline V gene lookup returns CDR1 DFQATT and CDR2 SNEGSKA (reference sequence). CDR3 in amino acids: CSARWGQSYEQYF. Here the CDR3 DNA reads TGCAGTGCCCGCTGGGGACAGTCCTACGAGCAGTACTTC.

The chain has TRBV4-1 and TRBJ1-1, with a possible D match to TRBD1 (6 bases). V was pared by 1 base and J by 5 bases, with 20 bases between. Germline V gene sequence: CDR1 MGHRA, CDR2 YSYEKL. The CDR3 extends over 17 amino acids. The CDR3 bases are TGCGCCAGCAGCCAAGTGACAGCTTGGGGGCTAGCAACTGAAGCTTTCTTT. This encodes CASSQVTAWGLATEAFF.

This clonotype was seen many times. Written as DNA, the CDR3 is TGTGCCAGCAGGGACCTAGCCACCGGGGAGCTGTTTTTT. Protein product: CASRDLATGELFF. This sequence joins TRBV6-1 and TRBJ2-2; a weak D match, TRBD2 (5 bases). CDR3 size: 13 residues. V was trimmed by 6 bases and J by 4 bases, leaving 9 bases between them. Germline CDR1 reads MNHNS; CDR2 reads SASEGT.

The V call is TRBV6-1, the J call TRBJ2-5; D perhaps matches TRBD1 (5 bases). Trimming took off 4 bases at V and 0 bases at J, with 15 bases between the two ends. The CDR3 runs to 16 residues. Per the germline V gene, CDR1 is MNHNS and CDR2 is SASEGT. The CDR3 coding sequence is TGTGCCAGCAGTGCCTTACTCAGGGTAGACCAAGAGACCCAGTACTTC. Its translation is CASSALLRVDQETQYF.

The chain uses TRBV25-1 and TRBJ1-1, with D perhaps matching TRBD1 (6 bases). Trimming took 4 bases from V and 3 from J, leaving 12 bases between them. This CDR3 has 14 amino acids. From germline, CDR1 is MGHDK and CDR2 SYGVNS. CDR3 DNA: TGTGCCAGCAGTGCCGACAGGCTCTACACTGAAGCTTTCTTT. This codes for CASSADRLYTEAFF.

This rearrangement joins TRBV15 to TRBJ2-5; D uncertain. The CDR3 runs 15 residues. The ends were cut back, 1 base at V and 5 bases at J, with 14 bases in the middle. The V gene's germline CDR1 is LNHNV and CDR2 YYDKDF (reference sequence). The CDR3, as DNA: TGTGCCACCAGCAGAGCTGCAGGAGATGTGGAGACCCAGTACTTC. It specifies CATSRAAGDVETQYF.

This clonotype was counted many times. The chain carries TRBV2 and TRBJ2-7; 7 bases align to TRBD1. With V trimmed by 11 bases and J by 6 bases, 13 bases remained unmatched. The germline CDR1 and CDR2 sequences are SNHLY and FYNNEI. The length of the CDR3 is 13 residues. CDR3 region: CAGRSAGGSEQYF. The DNA for the CDR3 is TGTGCCGGACGAAGTGCAGGGGGTTCCGAGCAGTACTTC.

The chain uses TRBV6-1 and TRBJ1-1; 8 bases fit TRBD1. This CDR3 comprises 15 residues. Trimming removed 4 bases from V and 1 base from J; junction bases left unmatched: 5. The germline CDR1 and CDR2 sequences are MNHNS and SASEGT. The chain's CDR3 is CASSAWTGRNTEAFF. CDR3 sequence (DNA): TGTGCCAGCAGTGCCTGGACAGGGAGGAACACTGAAGCTTTCTTT.

This clonotype was counted between two and nine times. The rearrangement uses TRBV11-2 and TRBJ2-2, with 9 nucleotides matching TRBD2. The CDR3 loop spans 16 amino acids. Germline V gene lookup returns CDR1 SGHAT and CDR2 FQNNGV. Losses at the gene ends were 5 bases for V and 4 bases for J; bases not matched to a gene: 8. The CDR3 reads CASSPRRGRGTGELFF. DNA of the CDR3: TGTGCCAGCAGCCCCCGGCGCGGGAGGGGCACCGGGGAGCTGTTTTTT.

This chain connects TRBV18 to TRBJ2-7; D ambiguous. Germline CDR1 and CDR2: KGHSH and LQKENI. Trimming took off 2 bases at V and 4 bases at J, with 9 bases between the two ends. CDR3 length: 13 residues. DNA of the CDR3: TGTGCCAGCTCACCAAGACACGGATACGAGCAGTACTTC. It translates to CASSPRHGYEQYF. Full variable domain (outside the CDR3, taken from reference TRBV18 and TRBJ2-7): NAGVMQNPRHLVRRRGQEARLRCSPMKGHSHVYWYRQLPEEGLKFMVYLQKENIIDESGMPKERFSAEFPKEGPSILRIQQVVRGDSAAYFCASSPRHGYEQYFGPGTRLTVT.

The chain joins TRBV5-1 to TRBJ2-3; D is unresolved. The CDR3 is 14 residues long. V was shortened by 4 bases and J by 1 base, with 10 bases between the two germline ends. Germline CDR1 SGHRS, CDR2 YFSETQ. The CDR3 here is CASSPGPGTDTQYF. DNA of the CDR3: TGCGCCAGCAGCCCCGGACCGGGCACAGATACGCAGTATTTT.

This clonotype was seen many times. The V and J genes are TRBV15 and TRBJ2-1, with TRBD2 matching over 8 bases. Germline trimming cut 0 bases from V and 4 bases from J; bases unmatched to any gene: 5. The CDR3 is 16 amino acids. Germline V gene lookup returns CDR1 LNHNV and CDR2 YYDKDF (reference sequence). CDR3 nucleotides: TGTGCCACCAGCAGAGAACTAGCGGATTTATACAATGAGCAGTTCTTC. Its translation is CATSRELADLYNEQFF.

There are many counts of this clonotype. The chain combines TRBV4-3 with TRBJ1-3, with D unclear. V shed 4 bases and J shed 3 bases, with 13 bases lying between them. This CDR3 is 15 amino acids long. Germline CDR1 is LGHNA and CDR2 is YSLEER. CDR3 loop: CASSPIADFGNTIYF. The CDR3 DNA follows: TGCGCCAGCAGCCCCATTGCGGACTTTGGAAACACCATATATTTT.

The chain recombines TRBV7-9 with TRBJ2-7; 10 bases align to TRBD2. Trimming took 3 bases from V and 3 from J; bases not matched to a gene: 5. The CDR3 runs to 15 residues. Germline CDR1 and CDR2: SEHNR and FQNEAQ (reference sequence). The CDR3 region has the DNA TGTGCCAGCAGCTTTTCGACTAGCGGGTTCTACGAGCAGTACTTC. Translating gives CASSFSTSGFYEQYF.

The chain employs TRBV3-1 and TRBJ2-7, with TRBD1 matching over 7 bases. CDR3 length: 16 residues. Trimming at V came to 0 bases and at J to 2 bases, leaving 7 bases not matched to a gene. CDR1 is LGHDT, CDR2 YNNKEL, per germline (reference sequence). The CDR3 DNA reads TGTGCCAGCAGCCAAGATCTAAACAGGGGAACCTACGAGCAGTACTTC. The encoded protein is CASSQDLNRGTYEQYF.

This clonotype was found a few times. The chain is built from TRBV25-1 and TRBJ2-1; D gene unclear. Germline V gene lookup returns CDR1 MGHDK and CDR2 SYGVNS. Trimming shortened V by 5 bases and J by 7 bases, and 15 bases separated the two germline ends. This CDR3 spans 14 amino acids. The chain's CDR3 is CASSIGIARNEQFF. The CDR3 DNA sequence: TGTGCCAGCAGTATTGGGATAGCTCGGAATGAGCAGTTCTTC.

This chain joins TRBV6-2 or TRBV6-3 and TRBJ1-1; D ambiguous. The length of the CDR3 is 15 residues. CDR1 and CDR2 (germline): MNHEY, SVGEGT. Trimming pared 2 bases from V and 0 bases from J, leaving 10 bases between. This CDR3 is CASSYNALMNTEAFF. CDR3 coding DNA: TGTGCCAGCAGTTACAACGCCTTAATGAACACTGAAGCTTTCTTT.

In the case of this clonotype: One end of the junction does not line up with germline, which may come from a read error. J is TRBJ2-5 and V is TRBV7-7, with 8 nucleotides matching TRBD1. The CDR3 sequence is 14 residues long. CDR1 is SSHAT, CDR2 FNYEAQ, per germline (reference sequence). The chain's CDR3 is CASSGPGQDHTQYF. The CDR3 region has the DNA TGTGCTAGCAGCGGGCCGGGACAGGACCACACCCAGTACTTC.

V gene TRBV28 combines with J gene TRBJ2-7; D is unclear. CDR3 length: 14 amino acids. Germline CDR1 and CDR2: MDHEN and SYDVKM. Trimming pared 6 bases from V and 0 bases from J, leaving 12 bases between. CDR3 loop: CASRASLNSYEQYF. The CDR3 DNA is TGTGCCAGCAGGGCGAGCCTCAACTCCTACGAGCAGTACTTC.